These 5 T cell receptor beta chains were sequenced from one sample in a study of TIL therapy for anti-PD-1-resistant metastatic lung cancer. Sequencing used immunoSEQ v3. TCRdb keeps only in-frame clones here, not all; method: immunoSEQ multiplex PCR. The sample shows approximately 10,000 clones, 60% to 80% of them seen only once. The time point denotes: pre-treatment sample, taken before nivolumab and TIL therapy. Here the sequenced sample was blood, taken at baseline. The receptors here all came from a person aged 25-85 years with non-small cell lung cancer.

The rearrangement links TRBV27 to TRBJ2-7; tentative D call: TRBD2 (5 bases). Trimming shortened V by 0 bases and J by 6 bases, and 18 bases separated the two germline ends. Germline V lookup: CDR1 MNHEY, CDR2 SMNVEV (reference sequence). The CDR3 is made up of 16 amino acids. The CDR3 DNA sequence: TGTGCCAGCAGTTTATCTAGCCCAGCGGAGCCTCTCGAGCAGTACTTC. Encoded protein: CASSLSSPAEPLEQYF.

The chain has TRBV9 and TRBJ2-3, with 7 positions matching TRBD2. The CDR3 totals 18 residues. Per germline, CDR1 SGDLS and CDR2 YYNGEE. Trimming took 1 base from V and 3 from J; bases not matched to a gene: 14. CDR3 protein: CASSVNPLTGGLTDTQYF. Here the CDR3 DNA reads TGTGCCAGCAGCGTAAACCCCCTAACGGGAGGTCTAACAGATACGCAGTATTTT.

This clone was observed once. V is TRBV19 and J is TRBJ2-1; TRBD2 aligns across 8 bases. J lost 9 bases, V lost 9 bases, and 10 bases had no gene match. CDR3 length: 13 amino acids. CDR1 is LNHDA, CDR2 SQIVND, per germline (reference sequence). CDR3 DNA sequence: TGTGCCAGCTCGGGAGGGCCAAGGAGTGAGCAGTTCTTC. This sequence encodes CASSGGPRSEQFF.

The rearrangement links TRBV6-1 to TRBJ1-5; no firm D call. The CDR3 has 15 amino acids. From germline, CDR1 is MNHNS and CDR2 SASEGT. Trimming stripped 6 bases from V and 1 base from J, with 13 bases between. CDR3 region: CASSTYFDSNQPQHF. The CDR3 nucleotides read TGTGCCAGCAGCACCTATTTCGACAGCAATCAGCCCCAGCATTTT.

The rearrangement links TRBV27 to TRBJ1-5, with D hard to call. Looked up from germline, CDR1 is MNHEY and CDR2 is SMNVEV (reference sequence). The CDR3 runs 13 residues. V was trimmed by 5 bases and J by 7 bases, leaving 12 bases between them. CDR3 in DNA: TGTGCCAGCAGTCATGGGGATGGGCAGCCCCAGCATTTT. This encodes CASSHGDGQPQHF.